Included here is one T cell receptor (beta chain) sequence, with context. Its specific antigen is unknown. No much larger clonotype is one base removed from it; base qualities were not supplied. These data are taken from a study of cytomegalovirus exposure and HLA in healthy donors (TCRdb year 2017). In terms of the full investigation: In an earlier analysis of 587 of the donors, under 300 Gb of sequence data and 90 million to 130 million unique TCR beta sequences from roughly 190 million T cells were reported. A later analysis re-examined previously published TCR beta repertoires from more than 600 donors and added high-resolution HLA genotyping to investigate patterns of TCR occurrence. Among about 400 genotyped donors of the cohort, an average of approximately 220,000 unique TCR beta nucleotide sequences was sequenced per donor, of which about 18% were non-productive. The later analysis used no new phenotypic data to find candidate immune exposures, relying instead on TCR beta sequences and their occurrence across donors. In an earlier analysis of 550 to 700 of the donors, high-throughput TCR beta sequencing was used to judge whether each TCR beta V gene segment behaved as functional or pseudogenic. In a later genetic analysis, genome-wide SNP genotypes for about three fifths of the roughly 670 donors were used, and that subset was treated as a discovery cohort. The aim of the study was to test whether cataloging public T cell receptors could identify signatures of past pathogen exposure. Both class I and class II loci were covered by HLA typing, at four-digit resolution. The number of donors typed differed by locus, with about 629-640 for A, B, C, DRB1 and DQB1, around 560 for DQA1, approximately 570 for DPA1, and 472 for DPB1. Of the roughly 410 genotyped donors, 65% to 90% were placed in the genetic ancestry cluster associated with self-reported Caucasian donors. All discovery cohort repertoires had been generated using a single sequencing platform. Four or five DR-DQ haplotypes were treated as single units for association and clustering because of strong linkage in the cohort. Approximately 300 gigabases of sequencing data and around 85 million unique TCR sequences made up an early release that covered nearly 650 HLA-typed donors. Donor age, sex, ethnicity and CMV serostatus were compiled together with the repertoire data. Along with the approximately 700-subject first cohort, a separate validation cohort of around 110 different subjects was used. The study used immunosequencing to profile the T cell repertoires of approximately 630 subjects and linked those repertoires to cytomegalovirus serostatus. To predict cytomegalovirus infection status, the study combined high-throughput TCR immunosequencing, statistical association of individual TCRs with disease status, and machine learning.

The cohort consisted of approximately 670 healthy bone marrow donors. At the time of sampling, every cohort member was nominally healthy, though immune exposures that went unrecorded were likely present. The donor tested CMV seronegative, placing the donor among the 350 to 400 seronegative members of the cohort. A peripheral blood sample was provided by each donor, and peripheral blood mononuclear cells were used for TCR beta sequencing. The Qiagen DNeasy Blood Extraction Kit was used to extract genomic DNA from the blood cell samples. General conclusions and limits of the study: Most TCR sequences were observed very rarely across donors, whereas some public TCRs were present in many individuals. A further reported finding was that TCR beta sequences accurately predicted the HLA-A and HLA-B alleles for most subjects in the first cohort. In an earlier analysis of 450 to 750 of the donors, most TCR beta V segments appeared in productive rearrangements about 87% or about 30% of the time, broadly matching IMGT annotations. When HLA alleles, especially DR and DQ, strongly co-occurred, attributing TCR associations to individual alleles was difficult. Some IMGT-functional V segments, including TRBV6-2 and TRBV6-3, could not be distinguished by the 87-base-pair reads and were therefore excluded. A later analysis found that HLA-associated TCR beta chains were more clonally expanded and had lower generation probabilities than equally common non-associated chains. In a later analysis, most CMV-associated TCR beta chains were found to appear HLA-restricted, with HLA associations seemingly driven largely by CMV exposure. A later analysis reported that several top co-occurrence clusters appeared linked to parvovirus B19, influenza, CMV and Epstein-Barr virus. Specific HLA alleles were associated with about 17,000 TCR beta sequences at a false discovery rate of 0.05 in a later analysis. It was suggested by the authors that the approach could potentially be generalized to other disease states and immunological phenotypes. In the study, around 160 TCR beta chains were listed as associated with cytomegalovirus. Sequencing depth was assumed to be roughly uniform across donors in the presence/absence analyses, though that assumption may not hold. According to a later analysis, TCR association rates differed among HLA loci, with DRB1 alleles showing the most associated TCRs and HLA-C alleles showing the fewest. The earlier analysis of a few hundred of the donors excluded some 16 rarely observed V segments, including chromosome 9 orphons, because counts were too low. Linkage disequilibrium might explain the correlated functional status among segregating V segments, but an unknown experimental factor could not be ruled out. In both the original and validation cohorts, the classifier was reported to diagnose cytomegalovirus status with high specificity and sensitivity. In vitro tests confirmed that a few of the cytomegalovirus-associated TCR beta chains recognize cytomegalovirus antigens. The cohort was sequenced for TCR beta chains only, and without alpha or paired-chain data the features that could be detected were limited. HLA typing was unavailable for some donors at each locus, so association tests used only the typed subset. A later genetic analysis associated a missense DCLRE1C variant with V-gene and J-gene trimming of TCR beta chains, and an independent cohort replicated the association. In a later genetic analysis, fewer N-insertions in productive TCRs were reported among donors in an Asian-associated ancestry cluster than the approximately 670-donor mean. The only immune exposure information available for the cohort was CMV serostatus. A cluster of highly shared sequence variants was judged likely to be a technical artifact of the sequencing pipeline.

From the cysteine up to the phenylalanine, the CDR3 has a length of 14 residues. Just CDR3 DNA is preserved here, 42 bases in frame from base 1. Based on the germline V gene, the CDR1 and CDR2 sequences are MGHRA and YSYEKL. V is clipped by 3 bases and J by 1 base, and the sequence between their germline boundaries is 9 bases long. Libraries were constructed by the immunoSEQ multiplex PCR assay. For the multiplex PCR, a mixture combining 60 forward primers for TCR Vbeta segments and 13 reverse primers for TCR Jbeta segments was used. The CDR3 region of rearranged TCR beta genes was amplified from genomic DNA with a multiplex PCR assay. The Illumina HiSeq System was used to sequence the amplified TCR beta libraries as 87-base-pair reads. Concerning the study's data processing: In a later analysis, some 80 million unique TCR beta chains were counted across the roughly 610 repertoires, and around 10 million of these chains were shared by at least two donors. Raw reads were error-corrected and collapsed into unique sequences by a nearest-neighbor algorithm in which closely related sequences were merged to remove PCR and sequencing errors. To assign V, D and J gene segments, CDR3 sequences were aligned to IMGT reference sequences. For a sequence to be retained, a match of at least six nucleotides to both a V gene segment and a J gene segment was required. A rearrangement was called productive if the CDR3 had no stop codons and remained in frame with V and J, and every other rearrangement was called non-productive. CDR3 was defined according to IMGT convention as the region running from the second conserved V-encoded cysteine to the conserved J-encoded phenylalanine. The earlier analysis of 500 to 600 of the donors excluded sequences that lacked an unambiguous match to a single V gene segment. An earlier analysis of about 600 of the donors called V segments functional above 56.7% productive rearrangements and segregating when the between-donor standard deviation exceeded 5%. A statistical classification framework was built for diagnosing cytomegalovirus status from the catalog of TCR beta chain sequences. In a later analysis, V and J genes were assigned by comparing TCR nucleotide sequences against IMGT/GENE-DB human TR gene sequences. The TCRdist pipeline was used in a later analysis to assign CDR3 sequences and most-parsimonious VDJ recombination scenarios. In a later analysis, every TCR beta chain was defined by the combination of its CDR3 amino acid sequence and its V-gene family, and reads without a unique V-gene family were dropped. As a way to deal with suspected cross-contamination and a sequencing artifact, a later analysis dropped nearly 600 nucleotide sequences that were highly shared and had low generation probability. In a later analysis, a clonal expansion index was calculated for each public chain from normalized within-repertoire ranks of inferred template counts. In a later analysis, generation probabilities were computed using a VDJ recombination model fitted to out-of-frame rearrangements, and the results were checked against IGoR. In a later analysis, TCR-TCR, TCR-HLA and TCR-CMV co-occurrence was scored with hypergeometric tests, and a repertoire-size bias correction was applied to TCR pairs. To estimate false discovery rates, a later analysis permuted the HLA or CMV assignments 20 times. In a later analysis, co-occurring TCRs were grouped using DBSCAN, and TCRdist sequence similarity was added for clustering within HLA-allele-positive subsets. For co-occurrence clustering, repertoires with fewer than 30,000 or more than 120,000 public chains were excluded, along with four to six repertoires with anomalous nucleotide sharing. TCRdb took over this immuneACCESS table, retaining in-frame rearrangements with V and J assigned. Such tables are incomplete; in checked studies, under half of the missing clones stem from an unresolved V gene, and the remainder is unexplained. D and trimming were read from the DNA, whereas the V and J calls and clone size are those reported in that table. A total of under 200,000 clones appear in this sample, approximately 76% of them only once. The top ten constitute 1.3% to 1.5% of the sample.

The chain couples TRBV4-1 to TRBJ1-1; there is no confident call for the D gene. The source of this sequence is a man aged 60 to 75 in good health and CMV-seronegative. The sequenced sample consisted of PBMCs. In nucleotide form, the sequence is TGCGCCAGCAGCCACGTCGGGAGGAACACTGAAGCTTTCTTT. It translates to CASSHVGRNTEAFF.